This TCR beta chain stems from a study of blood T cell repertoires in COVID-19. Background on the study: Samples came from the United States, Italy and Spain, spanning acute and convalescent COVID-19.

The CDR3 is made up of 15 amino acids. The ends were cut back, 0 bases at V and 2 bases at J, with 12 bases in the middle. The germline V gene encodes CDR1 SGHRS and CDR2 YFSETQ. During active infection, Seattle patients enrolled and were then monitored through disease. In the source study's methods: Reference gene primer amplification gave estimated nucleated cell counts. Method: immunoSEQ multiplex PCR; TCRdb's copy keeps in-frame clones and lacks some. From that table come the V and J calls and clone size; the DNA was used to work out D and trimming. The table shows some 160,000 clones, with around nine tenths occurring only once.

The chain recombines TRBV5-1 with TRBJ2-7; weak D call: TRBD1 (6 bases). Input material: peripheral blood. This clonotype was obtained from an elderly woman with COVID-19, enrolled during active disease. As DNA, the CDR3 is TGCGCCAGCAGCTTGGAACAGGGTGTCACCTACGAGCAGTACTTC. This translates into CASSLEQGVTYEQYF.